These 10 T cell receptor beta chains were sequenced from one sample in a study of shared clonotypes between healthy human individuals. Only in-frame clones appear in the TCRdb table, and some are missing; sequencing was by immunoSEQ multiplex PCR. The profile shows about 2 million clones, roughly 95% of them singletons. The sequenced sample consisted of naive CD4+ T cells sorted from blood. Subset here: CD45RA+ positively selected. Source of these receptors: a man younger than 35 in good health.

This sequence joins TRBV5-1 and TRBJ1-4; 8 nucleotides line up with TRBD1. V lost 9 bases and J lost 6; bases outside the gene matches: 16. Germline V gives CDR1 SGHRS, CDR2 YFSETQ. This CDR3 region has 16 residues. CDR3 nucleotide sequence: TGCGCCACCAGGACAGGGAAAGGGACGGGTGATGAAAAACTGTTTTTT. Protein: CATRTGKGTGDEKLFF.

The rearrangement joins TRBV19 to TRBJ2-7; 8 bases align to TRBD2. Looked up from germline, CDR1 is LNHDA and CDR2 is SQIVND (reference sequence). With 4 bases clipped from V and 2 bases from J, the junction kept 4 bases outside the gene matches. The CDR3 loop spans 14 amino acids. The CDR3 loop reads CASSRSGSTYEQYF. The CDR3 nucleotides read TGTGCCAGTAGTAGGAGCGGGAGCACCTACGAGCAGTACTTC.

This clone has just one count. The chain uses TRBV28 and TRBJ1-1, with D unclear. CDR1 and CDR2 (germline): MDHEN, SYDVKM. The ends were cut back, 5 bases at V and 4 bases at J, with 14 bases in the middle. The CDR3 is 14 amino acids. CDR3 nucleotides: TGTGCCAGCAGTCTGGTTGTGATGAGCACTGAAGCTTTCTTT. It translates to CASSLVVMSTEAFF.

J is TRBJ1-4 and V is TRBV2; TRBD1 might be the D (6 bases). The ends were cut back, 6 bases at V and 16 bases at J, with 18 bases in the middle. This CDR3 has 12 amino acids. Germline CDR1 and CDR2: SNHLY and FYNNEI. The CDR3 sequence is CASRSPAPGQFF. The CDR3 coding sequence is TGTGCCAGCAGGTCTCCTGCACCGGGACAGTTTTTT. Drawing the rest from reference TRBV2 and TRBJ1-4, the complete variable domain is EPEVTQTPSHQVTQMGQEVILRCVPISNHLYFYWYRQILGQKVEFLVSFYNNEISEKSEIFDDQFSVERPDGSNFTLKIRSTKLEDSAMYFCASRSPAPGQFFGSGTQLSVL.

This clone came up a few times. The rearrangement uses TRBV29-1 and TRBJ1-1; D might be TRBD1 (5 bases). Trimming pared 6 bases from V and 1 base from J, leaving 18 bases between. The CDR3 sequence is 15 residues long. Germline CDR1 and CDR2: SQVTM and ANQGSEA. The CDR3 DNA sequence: TGCAGCGTCGTCTCCGGGGGACCGCCGAACACTGAAGCTTTCTTT. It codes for CSVVSGGPPNTEAFF.

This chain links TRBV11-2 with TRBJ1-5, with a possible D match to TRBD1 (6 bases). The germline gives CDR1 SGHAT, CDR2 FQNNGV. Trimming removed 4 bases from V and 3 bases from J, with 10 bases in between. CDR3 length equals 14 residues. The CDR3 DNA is TGTGCCAGCAGCTCGGACAGCCCCAATCAGCCCCAGCATTTT. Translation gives CASSSDSPNQPQHF.

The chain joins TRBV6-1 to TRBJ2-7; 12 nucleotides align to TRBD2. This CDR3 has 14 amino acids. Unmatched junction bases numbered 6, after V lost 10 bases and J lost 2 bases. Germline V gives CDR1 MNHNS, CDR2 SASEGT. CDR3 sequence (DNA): TGTGCCATCGAACTAGCGGGGGGTACCTACGAGCAGTACTTC. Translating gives CAIELAGGTYEQYF.

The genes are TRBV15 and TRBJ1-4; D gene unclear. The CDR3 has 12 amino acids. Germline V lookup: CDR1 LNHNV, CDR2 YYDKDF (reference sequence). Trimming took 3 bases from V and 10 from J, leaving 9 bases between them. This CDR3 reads CATSRTPRKLFF. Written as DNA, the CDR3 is TGTGCCACCAGCAGGACGCCACGAAAACTGTTTTTT.

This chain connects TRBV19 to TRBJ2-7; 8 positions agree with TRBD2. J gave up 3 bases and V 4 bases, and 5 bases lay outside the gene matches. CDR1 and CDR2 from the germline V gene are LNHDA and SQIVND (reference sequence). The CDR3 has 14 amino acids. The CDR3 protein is CASSKGLAYYEQYF. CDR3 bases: TGTGCCAGTAGTAAAGGACTAGCTTACTACGAGCAGTACTTC.

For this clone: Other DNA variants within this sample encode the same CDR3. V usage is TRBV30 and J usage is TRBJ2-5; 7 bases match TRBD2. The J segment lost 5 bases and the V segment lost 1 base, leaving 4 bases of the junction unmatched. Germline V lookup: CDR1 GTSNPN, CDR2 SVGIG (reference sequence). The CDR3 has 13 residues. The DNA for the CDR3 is TGTGCCTGGAGTGGACTAGCAGGGGAGACCCAGTACTTC. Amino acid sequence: CAWSGLAGETQYF.